Presented here are 14 T cell receptor beta chains from one specimen sequenced in a study of blood T cell repertoires in COVID-19. Some clones are missing from TCRdb's copy, which holds only in-frame ones; the method was immunoSEQ multiplex PCR. The sample gives under 350,000 clones, 65% to 90% of which show up once; just over 7% is in the top ten. The sequencing sample was made of peripheral blood. Receptors were obtained from a human donor in a cohort sampled during active COVID-19.

This rearrangement joins TRBV30 to TRBJ2-3; 10 nucleotides line up with TRBD2. The length of the CDR3 is 14 residues. Trimming cost V 4 bases and J 7 bases; bases outside gene matches: 8. The V gene's germline CDR1 is GTSNPN and CDR2 SVGIG (reference sequence). Here the CDR3 reads CAWKLSGGAYTQYF. The CDR3 DNA sequence: TGTGCCTGGAAATTAAGCGGGGGGGCATATACGCAGTATTTT.

This rearrangement joins TRBV29-1 to TRBJ2-3; 10 nucleotides agree with TRBD2. The germline V gene encodes CDR1 SQVTM and CDR2 ANQGSEA. After removal of 5 bases from V and 4 bases from J, the junction contained 6 bases not matched to a gene. CDR3 length equals 14 residues. The CDR3 here is CSVRTLAGADTQYF. CDR3 in DNA: TGCAGCGTTCGAACCCTAGCGGGGGCAGATACGCAGTATTTT.

The chain joins TRBV6-5 to TRBJ1-1, with TRBD1 matching over 9 bases. After removal of 7 bases from V and 6 bases from J, the junction contained 6 bases not matched to a gene. The CDR3 is 13 residues long. Germline loops: CDR1 MNHEY, CDR2 SVGAGI. Here the CDR3 reads CASTLGQGSEAFF. Written as DNA, the CDR3 is TGTGCCAGCACCCTGGGACAGGGCTCTGAAGCTTTCTTT.

The J gene is TRBJ1-4, the V gene TRBV14, with 10 bases that match TRBD1. Losses at the gene ends were 2 bases for V and 8 bases for J; bases not matched to a gene: 5. The CDR3 is made up of 15 amino acids. CDR1 is SGHDN, CDR2 FVKESK, per germline. The CDR3 coding sequence is TGTGCCAGCAGCCAACCGGGACAGGGGTCAGAAAAACTGTTTTTT. Protein: CASSQPGQGSEKLFF.

This rearrangement joins TRBV12-3 or TRBV12-4 to TRBJ2-7, with TRBD2 matching over 7 bases. The CDR3 has 12 amino acids. J gave up 3 bases and V 7 bases, and 3 bases lay outside the gene matches. This chain's CDR3 is CASKGGSYEQYF. The DNA for the CDR3 is TGTGCCAGCAAGGGAGGGAGCTACGAGCAGTACTTC.

The rearrangement joins TRBV5-4 to TRBJ2-7; 10 nucleotides line up with TRBD1. V was clipped by 10 bases and J by 4 bases; unmatched bases: 11. This CDR3 is 14 amino acids long. CDR1 SGHNT and CDR2 YYREEE come from the germline V gene (reference sequence). CDR3 loop: CAGQKDRGGYEQYF. In DNA form, the CDR3 reads TGTGCCGGCCAAAAGGACAGGGGGGGATACGAGCAGTACTTC.

The chain has TRBV6-5 and TRBJ1-1; D perhaps matches TRBD1 (6 bases). CDR3 size: 12 residues. From germline, CDR1 is MNHEY and CDR2 SVGAGI. Trimming removed 6 bases from V and 8 bases from J, with 13 bases in between. The CDR3 protein is CASRRTEPEAFF. DNA for the CDR3: TGTGCCAGCAGGAGGACAGAACCGGAAGCTTTCTTT.

V is TRBV5-4 and J is TRBJ2-1, with D hard to call. Trimming removed 9 bases from V and 7 bases from J, with 20 bases in between. The CDR3 spans 14 residues. Germline assignment: CDR1 SGHNT and CDR2 YYREEE (reference sequence). CDR3 in DNA: TGTGCCACCGGAGAGGTCGGATCGAGGAATGAGCAGTTCTTC. Encoded protein: CATGEVGSRNEQFF.

The sample holds one count of this clone. This rearrangement joins TRBV5-8 to TRBJ1-4; 8 positions match TRBD1. The V gene's germline CDR1 is SGHTS and CDR2 YDEGEE. With 0 bases clipped from V and 1 base from J, the junction kept 2 bases outside the gene matches. The CDR3 runs 16 residues. The CDR3 bases are TGTGCCAGCAGCTTGGGACAGGGGAGAACTAATGAAAAACTGTTTTTT. Translated, it gives CASSLGQGRTNEKLFF. The variable domain in full, completed from reference TRBV5-8 and TRBJ1-4, reads EAGVTQSPTHLIKTRGQQATLRCSPISGHTSVYWYQQALGLGLQFLLWYDEGEERNRGNFPPRFSGRQFPNYSSELNVNALELEDSALYLCASSLGQGRTNEKLFFGSGTQLSVL.

J is TRBJ1-4 and V is TRBV5-1; 7 nucleotides line up with TRBD1. This CDR3 region has 16 residues. V lost 0 bases and J lost 5; bases outside the gene matches: 7. Germline V CDR1 and CDR2: SGHRS, YFSETQ. The CDR3 region is CASSLGGTVPNEKLFF. DNA of the CDR3: TGCGCCAGCAGCTTGGGGGGGACAGTGCCAAATGAAAAACTGTTTTTT.

The CDR3 DNA is TGTGCCAGCAGTGCCGGGACAGCTATACAAGAGACCCAGTACTTC. Its protein is CASSAGTAIQETQYF. The V call is TRBV27, the J call TRBJ2-5; 7 nucleotides match TRBD1. CDR1 is MNHEY, CDR2 SMNVEV, per germline (reference sequence). V lost 5 bases and J lost 2; bases outside the gene matches: 8. The CDR3 extends over 15 amino acids.

The chain joins TRBV28 to TRBJ1-4; 7 bases are shared with TRBD1. Germline V gives CDR1 MDHEN, CDR2 SYDVKM. The CDR3 is made up of 15 amino acids. V lost 2 bases, J lost 7 bases, and 7 bases stayed unmatched. The DNA of the CDR3 is TGTGCCAGCAGTTTACCGACAGGGTCTTCTGAAAAACTGTTTTTT. Its protein product is CASSLPTGSSEKLFF.

This chain uses TRBV30 with TRBJ1-2; D may be TRBD1 (5 bases). The CDR3 has 14 amino acids. V was trimmed by 1 base and J by 7 bases, leaving 16 bases between them. The germline V gene has CDR1 GTSNPN and CDR2 SVGIG (reference sequence). The DNA for the CDR3 is TGTGCCTGGAGTGACGGGAGGGGCGCCGGTGGCTACACCTTC. Amino acids: CAWSDGRGAGGYTF.

Comment on this clone: At one end, the junction sequence differs from germline, possibly due to a read error. The CDR3: CASLKGNFGYTF. The CDR3 region has the DNA TGTGCCAGCCTAAAGGGGAACTTTGGCTACACCTTC. The genes are TRBV2 and TRBJ1-2; TRBD1 is a possible D gene (5 bases). This CDR3 is 12 amino acids long. Germline assignment: CDR1 SNHLY and CDR2 FYNNEI.